This record looks at one T cell receptor beta chain sequence and its context. Its antigen remains unknown. The V gene's germline CDR1 is MNHEY and CDR2 SVGAGI. This CDR3 comprises 14 residues. V was trimmed by 11 bases and J by 0 bases, leaving 16 bases between them. Assay: immunoSEQ multiplex PCR; the TCRdb copy retains only in-frame clones and omits some. The sample consists of about 210,000 clones, roughly 92% of them appearing once. The sample is drawn from a study of T cell responses to AZD1222 COVID-19 vaccine. As for the study in general: The study pooled second doses at about 4 or about 12 weeks.

Overall study results and limits: Spike-specific TCR breadth and depth went up after people got two AZD1222 doses. The study reported that nearly half of spike-specific TCRs target unmutated variant regions.

The TCR was taken from an adult in good health. The V gene is TRBV6-5, the J gene TRBJ1-1; possibly TRBD1 for D (6 bases). The sample here was peripheral blood, taken on day 0 of AZD1222 vaccination. The CDR3: CAVWTDTLNTEAFF. DNA for the CDR3: TGTGCCGTATGGACAGATACCCTGAACACTGAAGCTTTCTTT.